This TCR beta chain was obtained from a study of technical replicates of blood from several donors. CDR3 length equals 12 residues. Germline V gene sequence: CDR1 SEHNR, CDR2 FQNEAQ (reference sequence). Using immunoSEQ multiplex PCR, the repertoire was profiled, and TCRdb retains in-frame clones only, with some absent. The sample consists of some 80,000 clones, around 97% of them appearing once. A note on this clone: The junction departs from the called germline gene at one end, perhaps through a read error.

The material sequenced was T cells isolated from PBMCs. This TCR came from a human donor in good health. This chain joins TRBV7-9 and TRBJ2-1; the D gene is possibly TRBD2 (6 bases). CDR3 loop: CASSLDIGGIVF. DNA for the CDR3: TGTGCCAGCAGCTTAGACATCGGGGGTATAGTCTTC.